This note documents a single T cell receptor beta chain sequence. The data belong to a study of blood T cell repertoires in COVID-19. Overall study context: The samples span acute and convalescent COVID-19 from the United States, Italy and Spain. T cells, B-cell-depleted T cells, or PBMCs supplied cDNA or gDNA.

V lost 4 bases and J lost 3; bases outside the gene matches: 5. This CDR3 comprises 14 residues. The germline gives CDR1 SNHLY, CDR2 FYNNEI. Authors' analysis steps: Estimates of nucleated cell counts were drawn from the amplification of reference gene primers. Measured with immunoSEQ multiplex PCR; TCRdb has only the in-frame clones, and not every one. V and J calls and clone size are those listed in that table; D and trimming were worked out from the DNA. The table includes tens of thousands of clones, roughly 82% detected once. The clonotype comes from a woman over 75 with acute or convalescent COVID-19. This chain links TRBV2 with TRBJ2-7; 8 bases line up with TRBD2. The sample comprised peripheral blood. In DNA, the CDR3 is TGTGCCAGCAGTGGGGCGGGGGGTTTCTACGAGCAGTACTTC. Its protein is CASSGAGGFYEQYF.